Below are 15 T cell receptor beta chains sequenced from a single sample in a study of T-cell memory formation after mild COVID-19. TCRdb redid the calling of the 5' RACE reads with MiXCR, one entry per CDR3 protein. The data show 25,000 to 30,000 distinct CDR3 sequences, approximately 16% seen once. Sequencing used PBMCs or a T cell subset sorted from them (not recorded which). The receptor set was obtained from an adult who had mild COVID-19 (a few samples of this study predate the infection). Cell type and time point are not known.

This clonotype was seen at least ten times. The chain recombines TRBV9 with TRBJ1-1; 9 bases map to TRBD1. The CDR3 loop spans 13 amino acids. The germline V gene encodes CDR1 SGDLS and CDR2 YYNGEE. With 3 bases clipped from V and 11 bases from J, the junction kept 8 bases outside the gene matches. The CDR3 DNA follows: TGTGCCAGCAGCGACACAGGGGGCTCGTCGGCTTTCTTT. This encodes CASSDTGGSSAFF.

This clonotype was counted many times. The CDR3 DNA follows: TGTGCCACCAGTGCCTCTACTTCTACGCGGGGACGCGTGAATGAAAAACTGTTTTTT. Translating it yields CATSASTSTRGRVNEKLFF. The chain has TRBV24-1 and TRBJ1-4, with D possibly TRBD1 on 5 matching bases. Germline CDR1 and CDR2: KGHDR and SFDVKD. The ends were cut back, 5 bases at V and 5 bases at J, with 26 bases in the middle. The CDR3 has 19 residues.

J is TRBJ1-2 and V is TRBV2; D is unclear. There are 13 residues in the CDR3. Germline loops: CDR1 SNHLY, CDR2 FYNNEI. Deletions cut 1 base from V and 7 bases from J, with 10 bases between. This CDR3 is CASSEDKHRGYTF. The CDR3, as DNA: TGTGCCAGCAGTGAAGACAAACACCGTGGCTACACCTTC.

The V call is TRBV29-1, the J call TRBJ2-3; 10 bases match TRBD2. V lost 8 bases, J lost 3 bases, and 11 bases stayed unmatched. This CDR3 comprises 15 residues. Per the germline V gene, CDR1 is SQVTM and CDR2 is ANQGSEA. The CDR3 nucleotides read TGCAGCACCGGACTAGCGGAGGTCTTTACAGATACGCAGTATTTT. Its translation is CSTGLAEVFTDTQYF.

This clonotype was recorded a few times. This chain joins TRBV7-9 and TRBJ2-1, with D perhaps matching TRBD1 or TRBD2 (5 bases each). Trimming cost V 0 bases and J 2 bases, with 14 bases left between them. The CDR3 is made up of 17 amino acids. Germline CDR1 is SEHNR and CDR2 is FQNEAQ (reference sequence). CDR3 sequence reads: CASSLAGTLETYNEQFF. The DNA for the CDR3 is TGTGCCAGCAGCTTAGCCGGGACCCTTGAAACCTACAATGAGCAGTTCTTC.

This clonotype was counted many times. This chain uses TRBV29-1 with TRBJ1-1, with D maybe TRBD1 (6 bases). The V and J ends lost 4 bases and 3 bases respectively, with 12 bases between them. The CDR3 contains 13 residues. Germline V lookup: CDR1 SQVTM, CDR2 ANQGSEA. The DNA of the CDR3 is TGCAGCGTTGCCAGGGGAAAGGACACTGAAGCTTTCTTT. This encodes CSVARGKDTEAFF. Full variable domain (remainder filled in from reference TRBV29-1 and TRBJ1-1): SAVISQKPSRDICQRGTSLTIQCQVDSQVTMMFWYRQQPGQSLTLIATANQGSEATYESGFVIDKFPISRPNLTFSTLTVSNMSPEDSSIYLCSVARGKDTEAFFGQGTRLTVV.

This clonotype was picked up many times. V and J are TRBV5-1 and TRBJ2-1, with 12 bases lining up with TRBD1. J was trimmed by 7 bases and V by 0 bases; bases with no gene match: 8. Germline-derived CDR1 and CDR2 are SGHRS and YFSETQ. CDR3 size: 17 residues. The chain's CDR3 is CASSLGGTGGTRNEQFF. CDR3 nucleotide sequence: TGCGCCAGCAGCTTGGGTGGGACAGGGGGCACGAGGAATGAGCAGTTCTTC. Full variable domain (remainder filled in from reference TRBV5-1 and TRBJ2-1): KAGVTQTPRYLIKTRGQQVTLSCSPISGHRSVSWYQQTPGQGLQFLFEYFSETQRNKGNFPGRFSGRQFSNSRSEMNVSTLELGDSALYLCASSLGGTGGTRNEQFFGPGTRLTVL.

This clonotype occurred many times. J is TRBJ2-3 and V is TRBV15; D not certain. Germline V gene lookup returns CDR1 LNHNV and CDR2 YYDKDF (reference sequence). The V and J ends lost 1 base and 5 bases respectively, with 4 bases between them. This CDR3 is 12 amino acids long. The chain's CDR3 is CATSRGVDTQYF. Written as DNA, the CDR3 is TGTGCCACCAGCAGAGGAGTAGATACGCAGTATTTT.

The table lists this clonotype with many counts. This sequence joins TRBV7-3 and TRBJ1-5; no definite D call. The CDR3 is made up of 14 amino acids. V was trimmed by 4 bases and J by 0 bases, leaving 7 bases between them. The V gene's germline CDR1 is SGHTA and CDR2 FQGTGA. The CDR3 is CASSSDPSNQPQHF. CDR3 sequence (DNA): TGTGCCAGCAGCTCAGACCCTAGCAATCAGCCCCAGCATTTT.

This clonotype was detected only a few times. This chain links TRBV19 with TRBJ1-4, with 7 positions matching TRBD1. Germline V lookup: CDR1 LNHDA, CDR2 SQIVND (reference sequence). The CDR3 is 15 amino acids. V gave up 3 bases and J gave up 8 bases; unmatched junction bases: 9. In nucleotides, the CDR3 is TGTGCCAGTAGTATTCGCCGGGACAGAAGCGAAAAACTGTTTTTT. Translated: CASSIRRDRSEKLFF.

In this sample, this clonotype turned up many times. The V gene is TRBV5-1, the J gene TRBJ2-1, with 8 bases aligning to TRBD1. The ends lost 5 bases at V and 4 bases at J; junction bases unmatched: 8. The CDR3 runs to 15 residues. Per germline, CDR1 SGHRS and CDR2 YFSETQ. The CDR3 reads CASRQGTGTYNEQFF. For the CDR3, the DNA is TGCGCCAGCAGACAAGGGACAGGCACTTACAATGAGCAGTTCTTC.

This clonotype appeared many times. The chain has TRBV21-1 and TRBJ2-1; the table's D gene call, TRBD2, was not cross checked with the DNA. TRBV21-1 constitutes a pseudogene. This CDR3 spans 17 amino acids. Written as DNA, the CDR3 is TGTGCCAGCAGCGTCGTTGGTAGCGGGAAACACTACAATGAGCAGTTCTTC. Translating it yields CASSVVGSGKHYNEQFF.

This clonotype came up many times. V is TRBV21-1 and J is TRBJ2-5; no DNA check was done on the table's D call, TRBD2. TRBV21-1 is recorded as a pseudogene. CDR3 size: 15 residues. The CDR3 region is CASSLTSGSVETQYF. The CDR3 region has the DNA TGTGCCAGCAGCTTGACTAGCGGGAGCGTGGAGACCCAGTACTTC.

This clonotype was detected ten times or more. This chain joins TRBV28 and TRBJ2-1; D gene uncertain. V was shortened by 4 bases and J by 7 bases, with 11 bases between the two germline ends. The CDR3 length is 13 residues. Germline CDR1 and CDR2: MDHEN and SYDVKM. Written as DNA, the CDR3 is TGTGCCAGCAGTTCCTACCAGGTTAATGAGCAGTTCTTC. Its translation is CASSSYQVNEQFF.

This chain joins TRBV9 and TRBJ2-1, with TRBD2 matching 9 bases. Per germline, CDR1 SGDLS and CDR2 YYNGEE. J lost 4 bases, V lost 0 bases, and 2 bases had no gene match. The CDR3 runs 15 residues. In nucleotides, the CDR3 is TGTGCCAGCAGCGTAGCGGCGGGGGGGTACAATGAGCAGTTCTTC. It translates to CASSVAAGGYNEQFF.